This T cell receptor beta chain originates from a study of control samples from healthy donors and cancer patients. Repertoires were generated with immunoSEQ multiplex PCR, while TCRdb's copy carries only in-frame clones and drops some. The repertoire holds roughly 130,000 clones, with roughly 94% as singletons. The TCR sequence derives from a man aged 55 to 70 with colorectal cancer. The sample taken for sequencing was PBMCs.

In nucleotides, the CDR3 is TGTGCCAGCAGTGACAGGGGTGCTCAGCCCCAGCATTTT. Its protein is CASSDRGAQPQHF. The V call is TRBV6-1, the J call TRBJ1-5, with D possibly matching TRBD1 (6 bases). The CDR3 consists of 13 residues. Germline assignment: CDR1 MNHNS and CDR2 SASEGT. V was trimmed by 3 bases and J by 6 bases, leaving 9 bases between them.